Following are 2 T cell receptor beta chains from one sample sequenced in a study of blood T cell repertoires in COVID-19. Some clones are missing from TCRdb's copy, which holds only in-frame ones; the method was immunoSEQ multiplex PCR. This table holds roughly 170,000 clones, about four fifths found once. The sample comprised PBMCs or T cells enriched from blood (not recorded which). These TCRs come from a woman in her 50s in a cohort exposed to, infected with or recovered from COVID-19 (not recorded which).

This rearrangement joins TRBV7-3 to TRBJ2-3; 10 nucleotides line up with TRBD1. CDR1 and CDR2 (germline): SGHTA, FQGTGA. The V segment lost 5 bases and the J segment 3 bases; nucleotides outside the gene matches: 8. The CDR3 sequence is 16 residues long. The CDR3 spells CASSRSGTGVTDTQYF. The DNA of the CDR3 is TGTGCCAGCAGCAGATCCGGGACAGGGGTGACAGATACGCAGTATTTT.

V gene TRBV18 combines with J gene TRBJ1-3; tentative D call: TRBD1 (5 bases). CDR3 length: 18 residues. V was cut by 2 bases and J by 0 bases, with 17 bases left in between. The V gene's germline CDR1 is KGHSH and CDR2 LQKENI. The CDR3: CASSPNGAVDSSGNTIYF. For the CDR3, the DNA is TGTGCCAGCTCACCAAATGGGGCCGTCGACAGCTCTGGAAACACCATATATTTT.